The 27 T cell receptor beta chains below come from one sample, sequenced in a study of shared clonotypes between healthy human individuals. Positive CCR7 selection of CD45RO-negative cells yielded the naive CD8 cells, and terminally differentiated effector memory CD45RA+ cells were excluded. Generated by immunoSEQ multiplex PCR, the TCRdb table keeps only in-frame clones and is missing some. Here the sample spans under 850,000 clones, almost 95% being singletons. The source material was naive CD8+ T cells sorted from blood. The source is a man aged 25 to 40 in good health.

The V and J genes are TRBV7-2 and TRBJ2-3; D possibly corresponds to TRBD2 (6 bases). This CDR3 contains 17 residues. CDR1 SGHTA and CDR2 FQGNSA come from the germline V gene. V was trimmed by 5 bases and J by 2 bases, leaving 20 bases between them. In DNA form, the CDR3 reads TGTGCCAGCAGCCTAAACGGCCCGGGACTCTCCACAGATACGCAGTATTTT. Translated, it gives CASSLNGPGLSTDTQYF.

The chain combines TRBV2 with TRBJ2-7, with 11 bases lining up with TRBD2. V dropped 5 bases and J dropped 2; count of bases not matched to a gene: 2. Germline V gene sequence: CDR1 SNHLY, CDR2 FYNNEI. The CDR3 has 14 amino acids. This chain's CDR3 is CASSMTSGTYEQYF. The CDR3 DNA follows: TGTGCCAGCAGTATGACTAGCGGGACCTACGAGCAGTACTTC.

The J gene is TRBJ2-2, the V gene TRBV11-3; TRBD1 matches 8 bases. After removal of 3 bases from V and 4 bases from J, the junction contained 4 bases not matched to a gene. This CDR3 spans 15 amino acids. Germline-derived CDR1 and CDR2 are SGHNT and YENEEA. The CDR3 bases are TGTGCCAGCAGCTTCCGGACAGGGAGCACCGGGGAGCTGTTTTTT. Amino acids: CASSFRTGSTGELFF. Full variable domain (rest looked up from reference TRBV11-3 and TRBJ2-2): EAGVVQSPRYKIIEKKQPVAFWCNPISGHNTLYWYLQNLGQGPELLIRYENEEAVDDSQLPKDRFSAERLKGVDSTLKIQPAELGDSAVYLCASSFRTGSTGELFFGEGSRLTVL.

The V and J genes are TRBV30 and TRBJ2-2, with D possibly matching TRBD1 (6 bases). Germline V gene data show CDR1 as GTSNPN and CDR2 as SVGIG (reference sequence). This CDR3 contains 12 residues. V gave up 5 bases and J gave up 7 bases, with 11 bases separating them. CDR3 bases: TGTGCCTGGGGGTACAGGGTCGGGGAGCTGTTTTTT. It yields the protein CAWGYRVGELFF.

This rearrangement joins TRBV6-5 to TRBJ2-7; the D gene could be TRBD1 or TRBD2 (5 bases each). Deletions cut 2 bases from V and 6 bases from J, with 8 bases between. Germline V gene lookup returns CDR1 MNHEY and CDR2 SVGAGI. The CDR3 extends over 12 amino acids. The CDR3 sequence is CASSYGGVEQYF. Here the CDR3 DNA reads TGTGCCAGCAGTTACGGGGGAGTCGAGCAGTACTTC.

This chain links TRBV27 with TRBJ2-1, with TRBD2 matching over 8 bases. The V gene end was trimmed by 10 bases and the J gene end by 6 bases; junction bases not matched to a gene: 11. Germline V gene data show CDR1 as MNHEY and CDR2 as SMNVEV (reference sequence). The CDR3 has 14 amino acids. CDR3 nucleotides: TGTGCCACCGGGGGGGTAGCGGGTATCAATGAGCAGTTCTTC. It codes for CATGGVAGINEQFF.

J is TRBJ1-1 and V is TRBV27; 9 bases agree with TRBD1. V shed 3 bases and J 3 bases; nucleotides not matched to a gene: 5. This CDR3 is built from 15 residues. The germline V gene has CDR1 MNHEY and CDR2 SMNVEV (reference sequence). CDR3 DNA: TGTGCCAGCAGTTTCATCCGGGACAGGGACACTGAAGCTTTCTTT. It translates to CASSFIRDRDTEAFF.

The V gene is TRBV18, the J gene TRBJ2-2; D is unresolved. V shed 4 bases and J shed 1 base, with 4 bases lying between them. CDR1 is KGHSH and CDR2 is LQKENI in the germline V gene. CDR3 length: 13 amino acids. CDR3 in amino acids: CASSLKNTGELFF. In DNA form, the CDR3 reads TGTGCCAGCTCACTGAAGAACACCGGGGAGCTGTTTTTT. The entire variable domain, with the rest obtained from reference TRBV18 and TRBJ2-2, is as follows: NAGVMQNPRHLVRRRGQEARLRCSPMKGHSHVYWYRQLPEEGLKFMVYLQKENIIDESGMPKERFSAEFPKEGPSILRIQQVVRGDSAAYFCASSLKNTGELFFGEGSRLTVL.

This clone was found a few times. This sequence joins TRBV28 and TRBJ2-2, with D possibly matching TRBD1 (6 bases). The CDR3 totals 15 residues. From germline, CDR1 is MDHEN and CDR2 SYDVKM. Trimming cost V 3 bases and J 5 bases, with 13 bases left between them. Here the CDR3 DNA reads TGTGCCAGCAGTTTCATGGCAGGGGATACCGGGGAGCTGTTTTTT. The encoded protein is CASSFMAGDTGELFF.

The chain employs TRBV29-1 and TRBJ2-3; TRBD2 matches 9 bases. J lost 1 base, V lost 7 bases, and 9 bases had no gene match. Germline CDR1 is SQVTM and CDR2 is ANQGSEA. The CDR3 is made up of 15 amino acids. The CDR3 nucleotides are TGCAGCGCTGCGGGAGGGGTGGGAGGCACAGATACGCAGTATTTT. This gives the protein CSAAGGVGGTDTQYF.

The V gene is TRBV6-1, the J gene TRBJ2-7; 9 bases fit TRBD2. This CDR3 contains 14 residues. Germline trimming cut 7 bases from V and 4 bases from J; bases unmatched to any gene: 8. CDR1 and CDR2 from the germline V gene are MNHNS and SASEGT. The CDR3 protein is CASNLSGSAYEQYF. The DNA for the CDR3 is TGTGCCAGCAATCTTAGCGGGAGTGCTTACGAGCAGTACTTC.

The chain is built from TRBV2 and TRBJ2-1, with TRBD2 matching over 7 bases. V trimming: 5 bases; J trimming: 8 bases; junction bases outside the gene matches: 15. The CDR3 length is 16 residues. Germline V gene lookup returns CDR1 SNHLY and CDR2 FYNNEI. CDR3 residues: CASSPTGTMGGDEQFF. Written as DNA, the CDR3 is TGTGCCAGCAGTCCAACCGGGACTATGGGAGGCGATGAGCAGTTCTTC.

V gene TRBV29-1 combines with J gene TRBJ2-3; maybe TRBD2 (6 bases). The CDR3 sequence is 12 residues long. V was clipped by 0 bases and J by 11 bases, with 12 bases between them. The germline V gene encodes CDR1 SQVTM and CDR2 ANQGSEA. The CDR3 DNA is TGCAGCGTTGAAGATCGTACGGGAGTGCAGTATTTT. Its translation is CSVEDRTGVQYF.

The chain is built from TRBV9 and TRBJ1-3; D is unclear. V was clipped by 2 bases and J by 2 bases, with 17 bases between them. The CDR3 is 17 residues long. The germline V gene encodes CDR1 SGDLS and CDR2 YYNGEE. The CDR3 DNA is TGTGCCAGCAGCGTCTTAGAATCCGACCGGCCTGGAAACACCATATATTTT. This gives the protein CASSVLESDRPGNTIYF.

J is TRBJ2-1 and V is TRBV19, with a tentative D call TRBD1 (6 bases). Germline CDR1 LNHDA, CDR2 SQIVND (reference sequence). V lost 1 base, J lost 8 bases, and 12 bases lay in between. This CDR3 is built from 14 residues. The CDR3 DNA reads TGTGCCAGTAGTATAGCGTGGGGGCGGTATGAGCAGTTCTTC. It encodes CASSIAWGRYEQFF.

The chain couples TRBV7-6 to TRBJ1-1; maybe TRBD1 (6 bases). Per germline, CDR1 SGHVS and CDR2 FNYEAQ. V was trimmed by 3 bases and J by 3 bases, leaving 11 bases between them. This CDR3 region has 14 residues. CDR3 DNA: TGTGCCAGCAGCTTGGACAGATCTTACACTGAAGCTTTCTTT. It specifies CASSLDRSYTEAFF.

This clone has a single count. J is TRBJ1-1 and V is TRBV13, with no clear D. V gave up 1 base and J gave up 10 bases, with 10 bases separating them. Germline values: CDR1 PRHDT, CDR2 FYEKMQ (reference sequence). The CDR3 consists of 12 residues. The CDR3 reads CASSLERGRAFF. The CDR3 region has the DNA TGTGCCAGCAGCTTAGAGAGAGGGAGAGCTTTCTTT.

This chain uses TRBV5-1 with TRBJ2-3, with D uncertain. This CDR3 region has 15 residues. Trimming took off 4 bases at V and 0 bases at J, with 12 bases between the two ends. From germline, CDR1 is SGHRS and CDR2 YFSETQ. DNA for the CDR3: TGCGCCAGCAGCCTAAGATTGTCTAGCACAGATACGCAGTATTTT. Protein sequence: CASSLRLSSTDTQYF.

For the CDR3, the DNA is TGTGCCATCAGTGATGAGGAAGCGTCCTACAATGAGCAGTTCTTC. Translation: CAISDEEASYNEQFF. The rearrangement links TRBV10-3 to TRBJ2-1; D uncertain. The CDR3 contains 15 residues. The ends were cut back, 3 bases at V and 1 base at J, with 10 bases in the middle. Germline values: CDR1 ENHRY, CDR2 SYGVKD.

The rearrangement joins TRBV7-3 to TRBJ2-1, with 10 bases matching TRBD1. The CDR3 contains 14 residues. Germline V gene lookup returns CDR1 SGHTA and CDR2 FQGTGA. V was pared by 6 bases and J by 9 bases, with 8 bases of the junction left unmatched. CDR3 in DNA: TGTGCCAGCAGTGGCCGGGACAGGGGTCCTGAGCAGTTCTTC. Amino acid sequence: CASSGRDRGPEQFF.

The chain uses TRBV7-9 and TRBJ2-7; 9 bases are a match to TRBD1. From germline, CDR1 is SEHNR and CDR2 FQNEAQ (reference sequence). The junction had 12 bases not matched to a gene; V was cut back by 5 bases and J by 4 bases. CDR3 length equals 16 residues. CDR3 sequence: CASSTAIQGALYEQYF. The CDR3 DNA follows: TGTGCCAGCAGCACAGCCATACAGGGGGCTTTATACGAGCAGTACTTC.

CDR3 in DNA: TGTGCCAGCAGCCAAGAGTCACTACCCACGGGAGAGACCCAGTACTTC. Translated, it gives CASSQESLPTGETQYF. This rearrangement joins TRBV4-2 to TRBJ2-5; no definite D call. The V and J ends lost 0 bases and 4 bases respectively, with 15 bases between them. CDR3 length: 16 amino acids. CDR1 is LGHNA, CDR2 YNFKEQ, per germline.

The CDR3 bases are TGTGCCAGCAGATTCTATAGGACGGAGCCCTACGAGCAGTACTTC. Its protein product is CASRFYRTEPYEQYF. The chain has TRBV6-6 and TRBJ2-7; D not certain. Germline V gives CDR1 MNHNY, CDR2 SVGAGI (reference sequence). The CDR3 spans 15 residues. V lost 6 bases and J lost 2, with 17 bases in between.

Points on this clone: The germline gene is not matched at one end of the junction; a read error may be the cause. The V and J genes are TRBV7-6 and TRBJ2-1; D perhaps matches TRBD2 (6 bases). The CDR3 sequence is 16 residues long. Germline CDR1 SGHVS, CDR2 FNYEAQ. The CDR3 sequence is CASSLVMGTRYNEQFF. The CDR3 nucleotides read TGTGCCAGCAGTTTAGTGATGGGGACTCGTTACAATGAGCAGTTCTTC.

A note on this clone: The same CDR3 arises from other DNA sequences in this sample as well. DNA of the CDR3: TGTGCCAGCAGCTTAGGGGGTAGCTACAATGAGCAGTTCTTC. This gives the protein CASSLGGSYNEQFF. The rearrangement uses TRBV7-9 and TRBJ2-1, with D uncertain. This CDR3 spans 14 amino acids. CDR1 and CDR2 (germline): SEHNR, FQNEAQ (reference sequence). Between the trimmed V and J ends, which lost 1 base and 3 bases, there was a span of 7 bases.

The chain links TRBV27 to TRBJ1-1; unclear D gene. This CDR3 is built from 14 residues. Between the trimmed V and J ends, which lost 4 bases and 0 bases, there was a span of 9 bases. The germline V gene has CDR1 MNHEY and CDR2 SMNVEV (reference sequence). CDR3 sequence (DNA): TGTGCCAGCAGTTCCCAACAGATGAACACTGAAGCTTTCTTT. Translating it yields CASSSQQMNTEAFF.

This clone occurred once. The J gene is TRBJ2-7, the V gene TRBV6-6; no reliable D call. This CDR3 is built from 13 residues. Germline V CDR1 and CDR2: MNHNY, SVGAGI (reference sequence). Trimming pared 6 bases from V and 3 bases from J, leaving 12 bases between. The CDR3 DNA sequence: TGTGCCAGCAGCGCCGCTATCTTCTACGAGCAGTACTTC. It yields the protein CASSAAIFYEQYF.